This T cell receptor (beta chain) was recorded in a study of T-cell reconstitution after alpha-beta-depleted transplantation in children. Study conclusions and caveats: Newly produced T cells mostly provided counts and TCRbeta diversity after one year, as hyperexpanded clones declined. From surviving recipient T cells and thymic progenitors came the high day-60 TCRbeta diversity observed in some patients.

In this sample, this clonotype turned up many times. What it binds is not known. The TCRbeta library was prepared with unique molecular identifiers. MiXCR was run by TCRdb on the PCR reads, yielding one entry per CDR3 protein. The data show around 4,500 distinct CDR3 sequences, with just under 20% seen just once and less than 50% held by the top ten. V gave up 0 bases and J gave up 11 bases; unmatched junction bases: 6. The CDR3 is made up of 13 amino acids. Germline CDR1 reads SGHDT; CDR2 reads YYEEEE. The input for sequencing was PBMCs, mostly from graft donor cells, taken 180 days after TCRalphabeta/CD19-depleted stem cell transplant. The gene calls are TRBV5-6 and TRBJ1-1; 8 positions agree with TRBD1. The clonotype originates from a male patient aged 2-10 years who had a stem cell transplant for acute lymphoblastic leukemia, so the T cells may come from the graft donor. The CDR3 DNA sequence: TGTGCCAGCAGCTTGGTAGGGACAGGTTTTGCTTTCTTT. Amino acid sequence: CASSLVGTGFAFF. Full variable domain (outside the CDR3, taken from reference TRBV5-6 and TRBJ1-1): DAGVTQSPTHLIKTRGQQVTLRCSPKSGHDTVSWYQQALGQGPQFIFQYYEEEERQRGNFPDRFSGHQFPNYSSELNVNALLLGDSALYLCASSLVGTGFAFFGQGTRLTVV.